The rows below give T cell receptor beta chains drawn from one sample of a study of cytomegalovirus exposure and HLA in healthy donors. Method: immunoSEQ multiplex PCR; TCRdb's copy keeps in-frame clones and lacks some. The sample shows about 190,000 clones, 85% of them seen only once. Specimen: PBMCs. Source of these receptors: a boy aged 2 to 10 in good health and CMV-seronegative. CDR3s include the opening cysteine and the closing phenylalanine or tryptophan. The D gene is left open where the match is weak. Clone sizes are given selectively: once, few, many, or a class where the clone is expanded.

clone_size	j_call	d_call	v_call	cdr3_aa	cdr3_nt
few	TRBJ2-7	.	TRBV19	CASRPGGSYEQYF	TGTGCCAGTAGACCAGGAGGTTCCTACGAGCAGTACTTC
.	TRBJ2-5	TRBD2	TRBV2	CASSGGWGGETQYF	TGTGCCAGCAGTGGGGGTTGGGGGGGGGAGACCCAGTACTTC
.	TRBJ2-2	.	TRBV7-8	CASSGARVMTGELFF	TGTGCCAGCAGCGGAGCCAGGGTTATGACCGGGGAGCTGTTTTTT
.	TRBJ1-2	.	TRBV7-9	CSSSSNYYGYTF	TGTTCCAGCAGCTCAAACTACTATGGCTACACCTTC
.	TRBJ2-3	TRBD2	TRBV2	CAGVAGGTDTQYF	TGTGCCGGGGTGGCGGGAGGAACAGATACGCAGTATTTT
.	TRBJ1-2	.	TRBV18	CASSPEQGYGYTF	TGTGCCAGCTCACCGGAGCAGGGCTATGGCTACACCTTC
.	TRBJ2-1	.	TRBV29-1	CSARELNEQFF	TGCAGCGCGCGAGAACTGAATGAGCAGTTCTTC
.	TRBJ1-1	.	TRBV30	CAWSVRGFLGYTEAFF	TGTGCCTGGAGTGTAAGGGGTTTTTTGGGGTACACTGAAGCTTTCTTT
.	TRBJ2-1	TRBD2	TRBV5-5	CASRLRPGGPDEQFF	TGTGCCAGCCGTCTGAGGCCGGGAGGGCCAGATGAGCAGTTCTTC
.	TRBJ2-1	TRBD2	TRBV5-1	CASSLEGLAGTFDNEQFF	TGCGCCAGCAGCTTGGAGGGGCTAGCGGGAACCTTCGACAATGAGCAGTTCTTC
.	TRBJ1-2	TRBD1	TRBV28	CASSSLLQGARGYTF	TGTGCCAGCAGTTCCCTGTTACAGGGGGCGCGGGGCTACACCTTC
few	TRBJ1-4	TRBD1	TRBV5-1	CASSTRGGEKLFF	TGCGCCAGCAGCACCCGAGGGGGCGAAAAACTGTTTTTT
.	TRBJ1-4	TRBD1	TRBV30	CAWGRTGKLFF	TGTGCCTGGGGCAGGACAGGAAAACTGTTTTTT
.	TRBJ2-5	TRBD1	TRBV7-9	CASSLRGPETQYF	TGTGCCAGCAGCCTCAGGGGGCCAGAGACCCAGTACTTC
.	TRBJ1-1	.	TRBV30	CAWTALAGEEAFF	TGTGCCTGGACCGCACTAGCGGGCGAAGAGGCTTTCTTT
.	TRBJ2-1	.	TRBV7-9	CASSFMDREGNEQFF	TGTGCCAGCAGCTTCATGGACAGGGAGGGAAATGAGCAGTTCTTC
.	TRBJ1-2	.	TRBV5-1	CASSRYRVGGYTF	TGCGCCAGCAGCCGGTACAGGGTCGGCGGCTACACCTTC
.	TRBJ2-2	.	TRBV4-2	CASSQLGNRDWTGELFF	TGTGCCAGCAGCCAACTCGGAAACAGGGATTGGACCGGGGAGCTGTTTTTT
.	TRBJ1-2	TRBD1	TRBV2	CASSPGTGIQGYTF	TGTGCCAGCAGTCCCGGGACAGGGATACAGGGCTACACCTTC
.	TRBJ1-4	.	TRBV30	CAWSFPGLTNEKLFF	TGTGCCTGGAGTTTCCCGGGACTGACTAATGAAAAACTGTTTTTT
.	TRBJ1-1	.	TRBV28	CATQKLMNTEAFF	TGTGCCACACAGAAGCTTATGAACACTGAAGCTTTCTTT
once	TRBJ1-6	.	TRBV7-3	CASSLSQLNSPLHF	TGTGCCAGCAGCTTAAGCCAACTTAATTCACCCCTCCACTTT
.	TRBJ2-2	TRBD2	TRBV6-1	CASSVMSGLARGGGELFF	TGTGCCAGCAGTGTCATGTCGGGACTAGCGAGGGGAGGCGGGGAGCTGTTTTTT
.	TRBJ1-2	.	TRBV10-3	CAISESIWREANYGYTF	TGTGCCATCAGTGAGTCGATTTGGAGGGAAGCTAACTATGGCTACACCTTC
.	TRBJ2-3	.	TRBV10-3	CAIMEPQGYTDTQYF	TGTGCCATCATGGAGCCACAGGGATACACAGATACGCAGTATTTT
.	TRBJ1-2	TRBD1	TRBV6-1	CASLELWTGGYTF	TGTGCCAGCTTAGAACTCTGGACAGGCGGCTACACCTTC
.	TRBJ2-3	TRBD2	TRBV25-1	CASSPLGLAGDTQYF	TGTGCCAGCAGTCCTCTCGGACTAGCGGGGGATACGCAGTATTTT
.	TRBJ1-3	.	TRBV9	CASSVGGNTIYF	TGTGCCAGCAGCGTCGGGGGGAACACCATATATTTT
.	TRBJ1-1	.	TRBV29-1	CSVAGRANTEAFF	TGCAGCGTTGCGGGCAGGGCGAACACTGAAGCTTTCTTT
.	TRBJ1-3	.	TRBV28	CASTRFSLSGNTIYF	TGTGCCAGCACCCGATTCAGTCTCTCTGGAAACACCATATATTTT
.	TRBJ2-3	.	TRBV7-8	CASSLASFETSTDTQYF	TGTGCCAGCAGCTTAGCGAGTTTTGAGACTAGCACAGATACGCAGTATTTT
.	TRBJ1-2	.	TRBV9	CASSTEGGYTF	TGTGCCAGCAGCACCGAGGGTGGCTACACCTTC
.	TRBJ1-1	.	TRBV28	CASSPTLGEVNTEAFF	TGTGCCAGCAGTCCTACCCTCGGGGAGGTGAACACTGAAGCTTTCTTT
.	TRBJ1-5	TRBD1	TRBV6-1	CASSGWDRLYQPQHF	TGTGCCAGCAGTGGGTGGGACAGACTTTATCAGCCCCAGCATTTT
.	TRBJ2-7	TRBD2	TRBV6-1	CATGGFNEQYF	TGTGCCACGGGAGGGTTCAACGAGCAGTACTTC
.	TRBJ2-1	TRBD1	TRBV7-9	CASSRSRDRGYNEQFF	TGTGCCAGCAGCCGTTCCAGGGACAGGGGGTACAATGAGCAGTTCTTC
.	TRBJ2-3	.	TRBV5-1	CASSLAVGTDTQYF	TGCGCCAGCAGCTTGGCAGTCGGCACAGATACGCAGTATTTT
.	TRBJ2-1	.	TRBV2	CASSDRIQATEQFF	TGTGCCAGCAGTGACAGGATACAGGCAACTGAGCAGTTCTTC
.	TRBJ1-3	.	TRBV29-1	CSVAPGWGNTIYF	TGCAGCGTTGCGCCGGGTTGGGGAAACACCATATATTTT
.	TRBJ2-2	TRBD2	TRBV6-1	CASSETSGGPGELFF	TGTGCCAGCAGTGAAACTAGCGGGGGGCCCGGGGAGCTGTTTTTT
.	TRBJ2-5	.	TRBV5-1	CASSLNSETQYF	TGCGCCAGCAGCTTAAATAGCGAGACCCAGTACTTC
.	TRBJ2-2	TRBD1	TRBV5-1	CASSSTGTGYANTGELFF	TGCGCCAGCAGCAGCACCGGGACAGGGTACGCGAACACCGGGGAGCTGTTTTTT
.	TRBJ2-1	TRBD1	TRBV5-1	CASSSPGQYNEQFF	TGCGCCAGCAGTTCCCCGGGACAGTACAATGAGCAGTTCTTC
.	TRBJ1-2	TRBD1	TRBV11-2	CASRRQGALTNYGYTF	TGTGCCAGCAGACGACAGGGCGCACTAACTAACTATGGCTACACCTTC